Detailed here is one T cell receptor beta chain. Antigen unknown. This sample stems from a study of T cell responses to AZD1222 COVID-19 vaccine. Study results and limitations: The CD4 TCRs associated with vaccination extended across spike and predominated at 160-218 and 743-854. Repertoires in all cases were sampled only once the peak T cell response had passed.

The CDR3 runs to 13 residues. The V gene lost 10 bases and the J gene lost 3 bases, with 14 bases spanning the gap. Germline V CDR1 and CDR2: SNHLY, FYNNEI. The assay was immunoSEQ multiplex PCR, and TCRdb's table has in-frame clones only and misses some. The sample carries about 140,000 clones, roughly 92% recorded once. The sequencing here drew on peripheral blood, taken 28 days after the second AZD1222 dose. The V gene is TRBV2, the J gene TRBJ2-3, with D possibly being TRBD1 or TRBD2 (5 bases each). This clonotype originated in an adult who received the AZD1222 COVID-19 vaccine. CDR3 in DNA: TGTGCCACCCCCGGGACGGGGACAGATACGCAGTATTTT. It is translated as CATPGTGTDTQYF.